This record covers a single T cell receptor beta chain. This record comes from a study of T cell changes during pregnancy in multiple sclerosis. V shed 8 bases and J shed 0 bases, with 14 bases lying between them. CDR1 is MNHNY and CDR2 is SVGAGI in the germline V gene (reference sequence). The CDR3 length is 15 residues. The method was immunoSEQ multiplex PCR; TCRdb's version includes in-frame clones alone and lacks a portion of them. Altogether 50,000 to 75,000 clones are present, 75% to 95% being singletons, with the ten largest covering roughly 1.4%. The sequencing here drew on peripheral blood, taken after pregnancy. The TCR was taken from a female donor in good health, enrolled as a control in a pregnancy study. The chain couples TRBV6-6 to TRBJ1-5; possibly TRBD1 for D (6 bases). This CDR3 is CASGGAGDSNQPQHF. In DNA form, the CDR3 reads TGTGCCAGCGGGGGCGCGGGGGATAGCAATCAGCCCCAGCATTTT.